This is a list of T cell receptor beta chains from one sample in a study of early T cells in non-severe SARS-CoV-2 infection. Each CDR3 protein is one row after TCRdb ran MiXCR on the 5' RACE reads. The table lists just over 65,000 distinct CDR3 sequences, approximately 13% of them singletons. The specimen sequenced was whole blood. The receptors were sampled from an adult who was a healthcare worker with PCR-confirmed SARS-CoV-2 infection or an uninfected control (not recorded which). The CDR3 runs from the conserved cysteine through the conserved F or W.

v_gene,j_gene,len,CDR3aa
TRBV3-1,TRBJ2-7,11,CASSQENEQYF
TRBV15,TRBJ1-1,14,CATSRETILTEAFF
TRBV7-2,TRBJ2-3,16,CASSPLAGVRTDTQYF
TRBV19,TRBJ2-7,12,CASSEGGYEQYF
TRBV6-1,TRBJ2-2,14,CASREPGNPGELFF
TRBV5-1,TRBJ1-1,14,CASSLGTGSTEAFF
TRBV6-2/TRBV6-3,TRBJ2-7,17,CASRLLAGGLSTHEQYF
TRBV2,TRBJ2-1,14,CASNRGAAYNEQFF
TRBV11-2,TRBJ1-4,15,CASSLRGLTNEKLFF
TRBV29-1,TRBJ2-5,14,CSVGAGGLQETQYF
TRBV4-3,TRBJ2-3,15,CASSQEVHSTDTQYF
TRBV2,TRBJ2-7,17,CASSEEPLAGGSYEQYF
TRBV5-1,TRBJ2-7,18,CASSLGLAGGSSSYEQYF